The clone carrying this T cell receptor (beta chain) has a handful of counts. Its target is unknown. Libraries for TCRalpha and TCRbeta carried sample barcodes and unique molecular identifiers via 5'RACE. TCRdb ran MiXCR on the 5' RACE reads and lists one entry per CDR3 protein. The table records 450,000 to 700,000 distinct CDR3 sequences, under 20% of them present only once. This entry comes from a study of T-cell memory formation after mild COVID-19. Study-wide results and limits: Clones which contracted sat mainly in CM and EM if CD4+, and in EMRA if CD8+.

The germline V gene has CDR1 MNHEY and CDR2 SVGAGI. The CDR3 has 15 amino acids. V lost 6 bases, J lost 2 bases, and 17 bases lay in between. Sequences were obtained from PBMCs or a T cell subset sorted from them (not recorded which). This chain uses TRBV6-5 with TRBJ2-7, with D perhaps TRBD1 or TRBD2 (6 bases each). This clonotype was obtained from an adult woman who had mild COVID-19 (a few samples of this study predate the infection). Cell type and time point are not known. CDR3 sequence reads: CASREGRGLPYEQYF. In DNA form, the CDR3 reads TGTGCCAGCAGGGAGGGCAGGGGCCTCCCCTACGAGCAGTACTTC.